This TCR beta chain was captured in a study of cytomegalovirus exposure and HLA in healthy donors. Study-wide context: Some 200 million T cells yielded more than 90 million unique TCR beta sequences, as an earlier analysis found.

Turning to this clone: The antigen remains unidentified.

Germline lookup yields CDR1 SGHAT and CDR2 FQNNGV. V shed 7 bases and J shed 4 bases, with 13 bases lying between them. This CDR3 spans 14 amino acids. A multiplex PCR was run with 60 Vbeta primers and 13 Jbeta primers. Clones were read by immunoSEQ multiplex PCR, and TCRdb kept only the in-frame ones, dropping some. The sample includes 210,000 or so clones, around 86% of them seen just once. Notes on the study in general: Analyses of presence/absence relied on an assumption of roughly uniform sequencing depth across donors. As was reported, the classifier diagnosed cytomegalovirus status with high specificity and sensitivity. The records held CMV serostatus as the only immune exposure information.

The chain uses TRBV11-2 and TRBJ1-4; possible D gene TRBD1, 5 bases. This sequence originates from a woman in her fifties or sixties in good health and CMV-seropositive. The sequencing sample was made of PBMCs. The CDR3 region is CASTSGHGNEKLFF. DNA for the CDR3: TGTGCCAGCACCTCAGGGCACGGTAATGAAAAACTGTTTTTT.